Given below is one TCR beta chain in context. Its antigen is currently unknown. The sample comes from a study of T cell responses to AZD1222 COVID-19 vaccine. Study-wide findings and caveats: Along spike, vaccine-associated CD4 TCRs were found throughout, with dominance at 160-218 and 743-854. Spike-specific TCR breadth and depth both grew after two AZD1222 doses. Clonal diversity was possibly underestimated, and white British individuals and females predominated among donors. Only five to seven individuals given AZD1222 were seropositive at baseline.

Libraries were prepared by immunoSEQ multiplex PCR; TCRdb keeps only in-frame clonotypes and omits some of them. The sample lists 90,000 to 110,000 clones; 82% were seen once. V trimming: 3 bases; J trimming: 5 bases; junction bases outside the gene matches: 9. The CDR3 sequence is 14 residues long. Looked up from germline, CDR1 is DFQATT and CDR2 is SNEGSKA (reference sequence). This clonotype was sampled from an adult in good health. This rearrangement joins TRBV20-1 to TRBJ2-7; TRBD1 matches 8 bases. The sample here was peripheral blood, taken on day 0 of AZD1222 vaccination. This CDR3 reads CSASMRTGTHEQYF. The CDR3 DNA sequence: TGCAGTGCTAGTATGCGGACAGGGACCCACGAGCAGTACTTC.